The T cell receptor (beta chain) described here comes from a study of T cell repertoires in cytomegalovirus infection. V was trimmed by 4 bases and J by 1 base, leaving 14 bases between them. Germline-derived CDR1 and CDR2 are MNHEY and SMNVEV (reference sequence). The CDR3 totals 16 residues. This clonotype was seen a handful of times. Its antigen is undetermined. TCRdb reprocessed the reads with MiXCR, giving one entry per CDR3 protein. Of roughly 990,000 distinct CDR3 sequences detected, under 40% appear once; the ten largest clones hold around an eighth. The sequences come from cultured CD8+ T cells from PBMCs, collected from culture after CMV antigen stimulation. V and J are TRBV27 and TRBJ2-1; D is possibly TRBD1 (5 bases). The receptor's source is a human donor in good health (CMV status not recorded). Some clones in this sample may be carry-over from other donors' samples. The CDR3 here is CASSSLPQGSYNEQFF. As DNA, the CDR3 is TGTGCCAGCAGTTCCCTACCTCAGGGTTCCTACAATGAGCAGTTCTTC.